The 32 T cell receptor beta chains below were found in one sample sequenced in a study of tumor and adjacent non-tumor tissue in lung cancer (dated by TCRdb to between 2017 and 2018). Libraries were prepared through multiplex PCR. Sequencing instrument: Illumina HiSeq 2500. Following protocols modified from ARM-PCR, the researchers constructed TCRbeta libraries through three rounds of nested PCR with primers (Table S4). TCRdb handled the public reads itself, with Q25 trimming in fastp and clone calling in MiXCR, and kept productive beta chains. Under each unique CDR3 protein, matching rows form one entry showing the most common genes and DNA. This sample comprises 200,000 or so distinct CDR3 sequences, 71% of them detected only once. Of the sample, around 27% is held by the ten largest clones. Bulk unsorted tissue served as the source for RNA extraction, and RNA quality was assessed using a NanoDrop ND-1000 and an Agilent 2100.

Sequenced material: lung tumor tissue. Receptor source: a man aged 55 to 69 with non-small cell lung cancer.

Turning to this clonotype: An end of the junction does not agree with germline; a read error may underlie this. V is TRBV6-2 or TRBV6-3 and J is TRBJ2-7; unclear D gene. The CDR3 sequence is 13 residues long. Germline CDR1 MNHEY, CDR2 SVGEGT. The CDR3 nucleotides read TGTACCAGCAGTTACAAAGAAGCCTGGGAGCAGTACTTC. Amino acids: CTSSYKEAWEQYF.

About this clonotype itself: A much larger clone lies one base from this, so it may be a read error. This sequence joins TRBV20-1 and TRBJ1-5, with TRBD1 as a possible D gene (6 bases). The germline V gene has CDR1 DFQATT and CDR2 SNEGSKA (reference sequence). The CDR3 has 14 residues. Here the CDR3 DNA reads TGCAGTGCTAGGCGGGGGGCGGACAATCTGCCCCAGCATTTT. It translates to CSARRGADNLPQHF.

This sequence joins TRBV10-1 and TRBJ2-7, with 12 positions matching TRBD1. Trimming at V came to 10 bases and at J to 4 bases, leaving 5 bases not matched to a gene. Germline loops: CDR1 WNHNN, CDR2 SYGVQD (reference sequence). The CDR3 length is 13 residues. The CDR3 nucleotides are TGCGCCAAGAGGGGACAGGGGGCATACGAGCAGTACTTC. Residues: CAKRGQGAYEQYF.

With regard to this clonotype: One end of the junction fails to match germline, which may point to a read error. The chain has TRBV20-1 and TRBJ1-5; possible D gene TRBD1, 6 bases. From germline, CDR1 is DFQATT and CDR2 SNEGSKA (reference sequence). The CDR3 covers 13 residues. CDR3 sequence: CACQGNSNKPQHF. The CDR3 DNA sequence: TGCGCATGTCAGGGGAATAGCAATAAGCCCCAGCATTTT.

For this clonotype: A much larger clone differs by one base, so this may be a read error. The CDR3 end shows no conserved phenylalanine or tryptophan, and so a read error is likely. The V gene is TRBV6-1, the J gene TRBJ1-3, with D possibly matching TRBD1 (5 bases). The V end lost 0 bases, the J end lost 1 base, and 10 bases lay between the germline ends. The CDR3 has 16 residues. CDR1 MNHNS and CDR2 SASEGT come from the germline V gene. The CDR3 DNA reads TGTGCCAGCAGTGAAGCGAGGGGTTCTTCTGGAAACACCATATATTAT. Protein sequence: CASSEARGSSGNTIYY.

Details on this clonotype: One end of the junction is discordant with germline, which a read error may explain. This rearrangement joins TRBV29-1 to TRBJ1-2; D is undetermined. The CDR3 length is 12 residues. The germline V gene has CDR1 SQVTM and CDR2 ANQGSEA. DNA for the CDR3: TGCAGAGTGAGACCTACTAACTATGGCTACACATTC. Its translation is CRVRPTNYGYTF.

Of note for this clonotype: The junction differs from germline at one of its ends, possibly a read error. This chain joins TRBV11-3 and TRBJ2-1; D is undetermined. This CDR3 spans 15 amino acids. Looked up from germline, CDR1 is SGHNT and CDR2 is YENEEA. The CDR3 reads CAISPRISGYNEQFF. DNA of the CDR3: TGTGCCATCAGCCCCCGGATTTCCGGTTACAATGAGCAGTTCTTC.

A note on this clonotype: The junction departs from the called germline gene at one end, perhaps through a read error. This chain joins TRBV4-3 and TRBJ2-3; 12 nucleotides line up with TRBD1. CDR1 LGHNA and CDR2 YSLEER come from the germline V gene. CDR3 length: 21 amino acids. The CDR3 DNA sequence: TGCGCCAGCAGTCAAGATTGGCTCGGCCTGTGGGACAGGGGGCTTACAGATACGCAGTATTTT. Translating gives CASSQDWLGLWDRGLTDTQYF.

V and J are TRBV29-1 and TRBJ2-3, with 7 positions matching TRBD1. CDR1 is SQVTM and CDR2 is ANQGSEA in the germline V gene. Trimming took 5 bases from V and 0 from J; bases not matched to a gene: 8. The CDR3 consists of 15 residues. The CDR3 sequence: CSVQGQTLSTDTQYF. In DNA, the CDR3 is TGCAGCGTTCAGGGACAGACCCTCAGCACAGATACGCAGTATTTT.

This chain links TRBV11-2 with TRBJ2-6, with 7 bases fitting TRBD1. The J segment lost 18 bases and the V segment lost 1 base, leaving 27 bases of the junction unmatched. The germline gives CDR1 SGHAT, CDR2 FQNNGV. There are 19 residues in the CDR3. CDR3 nucleotide sequence: TGTGCCAGCAGCTTAGTTCCAAAGGACAGGCCCTCTGGGGTCAACGTTCCGACTTTC. This translates into CASSLVPKDRPSGVNVPTF.

Comment on this clonotype: This may stem from a read error, because a much larger clone lies one nucleotide away. The chain joins TRBV5-4 to TRBJ2-1; TRBD1 matches at 7 bases. CDR1 is SGHNT and CDR2 is YYREEE in the germline V gene (reference sequence). The CDR3 runs to 15 residues. The CDR3 nucleotides are TGTGCCAGCAGCCCCGGGACAGATAACTACAATGTGCAGTTCTTC. Protein: CASSPGTDNYNVQFF.

A note on this clonotype: At one of its ends the junction is not consistent with the germline gene, which may arise from a read error. This rearrangement joins TRBV20-1 to TRBJ2-1; 8 bases are a match to TRBD1. Germline V gene sequence: CDR1 DFQATT, CDR2 SNEGSKA (reference sequence). The CDR3 runs to 15 residues. DNA for the CDR3: TGCAGTGTTAGAGATTGGACAGGGCCCTATAATGAGCAGTTCTTC. Translated: CSVRDWTGPYNEQFF.

This clonotype was observed many times. This chain uses TRBV20-1 with TRBJ2-3; 14 positions agree with TRBD2. The germline CDR1 and CDR2 sequences are DFQATT and SNEGSKA (reference sequence). The CDR3 loop spans 17 amino acids. After removal of 6 bases from V and 2 bases from J, the junction contained 10 bases not matched to a gene. The CDR3 spells CSASGLAGAGLTDTQYF. The CDR3 DNA reads as TGCAGTGCGTCGGGACTAGCGGGAGCGGGCCTCACAGATACGCAGTATTTT.

For this clonotype: A read error is possible here, since a much larger clone lies one base away. Because it lacks the conserved phenylalanine or tryptophan at the end, this CDR3 is likely a read error. The chain recombines TRBV12-3 or TRBV12-4 with TRBJ1-2; 8 bases fit TRBD1. V dropped 10 bases and J dropped 10; count of bases not matched to a gene: 8. This CDR3 contains 11 residues. The chain's CDR3 is CATRTGRVYTL. The CDR3 DNA is TGTGCCACCCGGACAGGGCGGGTCTACACCTTA.

This clonotype is categorized as medium-sized (0.01 to 0.1%). The genes are TRBV6-1 and TRBJ1-1, with D possibly TRBD1 on 5 matching bases. Germline V gives CDR1 MNHNS, CDR2 SASEGT. The CDR3 loop spans 14 amino acids. Trimming stripped 2 bases from V and 10 bases from J, with 17 bases between. CDR3 bases: TGTGCCAGCAGTGAAAGCGGATCGCGAGGGGTAGCTTTCTTT. Protein: CASSESGSRGVAFF.

This clonotype was seen just once. A read error may account for a junction end that differs from germline. V gene TRBV29-1 combines with J gene TRBJ2-2; tentatively, D is TRBD2 (5 bases). CDR3 length: 12 amino acids. Germline CDR1 and CDR2: SQVTM and ANQGSEA. The CDR3 bases are TGCTGTGTTAAGACTGCCACCGGGGAGCTATTTTTT. The encoded protein is CCVKTATGELFF.

Comment on this clonotype: Without the conserved terminal phenylalanine or tryptophan, this CDR3 likely stems from a read error. In DNA, the CDR3 is TGTGCCAGCAGTCAAGAGGCAGGGGCGAGACCCTACAATGAGCAGTTCTAC. As protein: CASSQEAGARPYNEQFY. The rearrangement joins TRBV4-2 to TRBJ2-1; possibly TRBD1 for D (6 bases). Germline assignment: CDR1 LGHNA and CDR2 YNFKEQ. This CDR3 is built from 17 residues.

Notes on this clonotype: One junction end does not reproduce the germline sequence, and a read error may be involved. The rearrangement links TRBV11-2 to TRBJ1-3; D gene uncertain. The length of the CDR3 is 16 residues. Germline CDR1 reads SGHAT; CDR2 reads FQNNGV. The DNA of the CDR3 is TGTACCAGCACCCTAGACGGATACCTCTCTGGAAACACTATATATTTT. Translating gives CTSTLDGYLSGNTIYF.

About this clonotype: The germline gene is not matched at one end of the junction; a read error may be the cause. CDR3 DNA: TGTGCCAGCAGTCTAGATCGACTAGCGGGAGTAGGTAATGTGCAGTTCTTC. Amino acids: CASSLDRLAGVGNVQFF. The chain couples TRBV11-3 to TRBJ2-1; 12 nucleotides agree with TRBD2. The CDR3 length is 17 residues. Germline V lookup: CDR1 SGHNT, CDR2 YENEEA.

Details on this clonotype: Germline is not matched at one junction end, which may reflect a read error. The gene calls are TRBV4-2 and TRBJ2-1; 9 bases are shared with TRBD2. Germline values: CDR1 LGHNA, CDR2 YNFKEQ. The CDR3 runs to 17 residues. The CDR3: CASRQGDSGGQSNEQFF. In DNA, the CDR3 is TGTGCCAGCCGCCAAGGGGATAGCGGGGGACAGAGCAATGAGCAGTTCTTC.

Concerning this clonotype itself: One junction end does not reproduce the germline sequence, and a read error may be involved. The chain employs TRBV11-3 and TRBJ2-5; D uncertain. This CDR3 contains 12 residues. Germline V CDR1 and CDR2: SGHNT, YENEEA. CDR3: CASCLDKENQYF. The CDR3 DNA reads as TGTGCCAGCTGCTTAGATAAGGAGAACCAGTACTTC. Together with reference TRBV11-3 and TRBJ2-5, the CDR3 gives the full variable domain: EAGVVQSPRYKIIEKKQPVAFWCNPISGHNTLYWYLQNLGQGPELLIRYENEEAVDDSQLPKDRFSAERLKGVDSTLKIQPAELGDSAVYLCASCLDKENQYFGPGTRLLVL.

With regard to this clonotype: This clone may be a read error of a much larger clone one base away. This sequence joins TRBV4-2 and TRBJ1-6, with unresolved D. V gave up 0 bases and J gave up 3 bases, with 9 bases separating them. Per germline, CDR1 LGHNA and CDR2 YNFKEQ. The CDR3 sequence is 16 residues long. The DNA for the CDR3 is TGTGCCAGCAGCCAAGATGGCAGCGTCTATAATTCACCCCTCCACTTT. This sequence encodes CASSQDGSVYNSPLHF.

Comments on this clonotype: Lacking the conserved final phenylalanine or tryptophan, this CDR3 likely reflects a read error. In DNA, the CDR3 is TGTGCCAGCAGCGAAGTCACTCAGGGGCTACAAGAGACCCAGTACTAC. Translation: CASSEVTQGLQETQYY. V gene TRBV11-3 combines with J gene TRBJ2-5; maybe TRBD1 (6 bases). This CDR3 spans 16 amino acids. Deletions cut 5 bases from V and 2 bases from J, with 18 bases between. CDR1 SGHNT and CDR2 YENEEA come from the germline V gene.

A single count supports this clonotype. Since the CDR3 does not end with the conserved phenylalanine or tryptophan, this likely comes from a read error. No DNA is shown, since the ends of the CDR3 on it are uncertain; the CDR3 is the one TCRdb lists. The chain joins TRBV20-1 to TRBJ1-6. In germline, CDR1 is DFQATT, CDR2 SNEGSKA (reference sequence). The CDR3 extends over 13 residues, inclusive of both ends. The chain's CDR3 is CSHLSSYTSPLRC.

CDR3 in amino acids: CASQDSSGANVLTF. The CDR3 nucleotides are TGCGCCAGCCAGGACTCCTCTGGGGCCAACGTCCTGACTTTC. The gene calls are TRBV10-2 and TRBJ2-6; tentative D call: TRBD2 (5 bases). CDR3 length equals 14 residues. The germline gives CDR1 WSHSY, CDR2 SAAADI. V lost 8 bases and J 0 bases, leaving 8 bases between the germline ends.

The chain employs TRBV11-2 and TRBJ1-1, with D maybe TRBD1 (5 bases). The V end lost 5 bases, the J end lost 11 bases, and 21 bases lay between the germline ends. CDR1 is SGHAT, CDR2 FQNNGV, per germline. The CDR3 has 14 residues. CDR3 protein: CASSASRGGLRAFF. In nucleotides, the CDR3 is TGTGCCAGCAGCGCCTCGAGGGGCGGTCTACGGGCTTTCTTT.

This clonotype was found a few times. The chain uses TRBV28 and TRBJ1-4, with a tentative D call TRBD1 (5 bases). The CDR3 runs to 14 residues. Germline V gives CDR1 MDHEN, CDR2 SYDVKM. Between the trimmed V and J ends, which lost 7 bases and 4 bases, there was a span of 13 bases. The CDR3 is CASTPEGFNEKLFF. CDR3 nucleotide sequence: TGTGCCAGCACCCCCGAGGGGTTTAATGAAAAACTGTTTTTT.

This clonotype was detected a few times. V usage is TRBV5-1 and J usage is TRBJ2-1, with D tentatively TRBD1 (5 bases). This CDR3 is 16 amino acids long. The V end lost 4 bases, the J end lost 3 bases, and 17 bases lay between the germline ends. Looked up from germline, CDR1 is SGHRS and CDR2 is YFSETQ. The DNA of the CDR3 is TGCGCCAGCAGCCGGGTCCAGGGCAAGGGCTACAATGAGCAGTTCTTC. Amino acid sequence: CASSRVQGKGYNEQFF. Using reference TRBV5-1 and TRBJ2-1 for the parts outside the CDR3, the full variable domain is KAGVTQTPRYLIKTRGQQVTLSCSPISGHRSVSWYQQTPGQGLQFLFEYFSETQRNKGNFPGRFSGRQFSNSRSEMNVSTLELGDSALYLCASSRVQGKGYNEQFFGPGTRLTVL.

J is TRBJ2-3 and V is TRBV6-2 or TRBV6-3, with a tentative D call TRBD2 (6 bases). The germline gives CDR1 MNHEY, CDR2 SVGEGT. Trimming took off 8 bases at V and 4 bases at J, with 16 bases between the two ends. This CDR3 has 14 amino acids. CDR3 sequence (DNA): TGTGCCAGCGGACTAATTCAACGGGCAGATACGCAGTATTTT. Translating gives CASGLIQRADTQYF.

The V and J genes are TRBV11-3 and TRBJ1-1; D call uncertain. Germline CDR1 SGHNT, CDR2 YENEEA. V was cut by 1 base and J by 2 bases, with 17 bases left in between. The length of the CDR3 is 17 residues. The CDR3 nucleotides are TGTGCCAGCAGCTTAGGACGCCTTACTTCAGACAACACTGAAGCTTTCTTT. Translated: CASSLGRLTSDNTEAFF.

This clonotype came up a few times. The chain uses TRBV5-6 and TRBJ2-5; possibly TRBD1 for D (5 bases). V was shortened by 4 bases and J by 1 base, with 14 bases between the two germline ends. Germline assignment: CDR1 SGHDT and CDR2 YYEEEE. CDR3 length equals 15 residues. CDR3 nucleotide sequence: TGTGCCAGCAGCGCCACGACAGTGCCCCAAGAGACCCAGTACTTC. Translation gives CASSATTVPQETQYF.

As regards this clonotype: A single base separates this from a much larger clone, so it may be a read error. This chain links TRBV6-2 or TRBV6-3 with TRBJ2-1; D call uncertain. CDR1 and CDR2 from the germline V gene are MNHEY and SVGEGT. This CDR3 is 11 amino acids long. The V gene lost 7 bases and the J gene lost 5 bases, with 6 bases spanning the gap. This CDR3 reads CASKCDNEQFF. In DNA form, the CDR3 reads TGTGCCAGCAAGTGCGACAATGAGCAGTTCTTC.